This TCR beta chain stems from a study of T cells in Graves' hyperthyroidism and ophthalmopathy. Turning to the study itself: Before any treatment, at initial diagnosis, peripheral blood was collected.

This clonotype was recorded many times. Its antigen is unidentified. Researchers defined stable Graves' hyperthyroidism as no ophthalmopathy progression within 18 months. Diagnoses were established using clinical symptoms, serum thyroxine and TRAb, thyroid ultrasound and orbital computed tomography. Study-wide points: Most expanded thyroid clonotypes above 0.001 also appeared in blood.

J lost 6 bases, V lost 8 bases, and 15 bases had no gene match. CDR3 length: 15 residues. Germline CDR1 is MDHEN and CDR2 is SYDVKM. RNA transcripts provided the source from which TCR beta CDR3 regions were amplified. The HTBI primer set drove a first-round RT-PCR of the TCR CDR3. TCRdb passed the multiplex PCR reads through MiXCR, listing each CDR3 protein once. The top ten hold around a sixth of the sample, which has 550,000 to 800,000 distinct CDR3 sequences, roughly 17% seen once. This clonotype was obtained from a man aged 45-60 years with Graves' hyperthyroidism. V is TRBV28 and J is TRBJ1-1; 7 nucleotides match TRBD1. The sample was blood. The CDR3 coding sequence is TGTGCCAGCCGTCAAACCGGGGCGAGGGGGCCTGAAGCTTTCTTT. Its protein is CASRQTGARGPEAFF.